The clone carrying this T cell receptor (beta chain) was counted between two and nine times. Its antigen is undetermined. The data are from a study of blood T cells in healthy people across ages. A sample-barcoded 5' primer and a J-beta primer mix were used in a second PCR of roughly 7 to 11 cycles. Every cDNA was tagged by a template-switch adaptor with 12 random nucleotides. One entry per CDR3 protein results from TCRdb running MiXCR on the 5' RACE reads. The sample consists of about 1.8 million distinct CDR3 sequences, around half of them appearing once. Study-wide points: Greater diversity and more naive CD4+ cells were seen in long-lived donors than in aged donors.

Sequencing was done on a sample of blood. The source is a middle-aged woman in good health.

As DNA, the CDR3 is TGCGCCAGCAGTGGGGACAGGGGGATCTACGAGCAGTACTTC. Encoded protein: CASSGDRGIYEQYF. V is TRBV4-1 and J is TRBJ2-7, with 11 bases matching TRBD1. From germline, CDR1 is MGHRA and CDR2 YSYEKL. This CDR3 comprises 14 residues. Unmatched junction bases numbered 4, after V lost 6 bases and J lost 3 bases.